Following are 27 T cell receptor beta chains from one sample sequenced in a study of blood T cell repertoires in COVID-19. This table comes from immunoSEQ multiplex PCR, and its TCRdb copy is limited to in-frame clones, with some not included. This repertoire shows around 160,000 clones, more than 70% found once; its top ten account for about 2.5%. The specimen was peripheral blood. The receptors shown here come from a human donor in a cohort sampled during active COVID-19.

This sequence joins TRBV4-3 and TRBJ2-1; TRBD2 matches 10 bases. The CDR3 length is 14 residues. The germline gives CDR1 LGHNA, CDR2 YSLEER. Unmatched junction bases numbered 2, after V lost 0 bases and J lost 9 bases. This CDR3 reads CASSQDPSGSEQFF. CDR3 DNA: TGCGCCAGCAGCCAAGATCCTAGCGGGAGTGAGCAGTTCTTC.

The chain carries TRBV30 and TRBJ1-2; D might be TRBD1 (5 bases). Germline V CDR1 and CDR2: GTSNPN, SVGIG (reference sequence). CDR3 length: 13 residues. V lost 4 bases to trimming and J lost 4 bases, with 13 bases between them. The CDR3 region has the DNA TGTGCCTGGACCAGGGCCCGATTCTATGGCTACACCTTC. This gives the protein CAWTRARFYGYTF.

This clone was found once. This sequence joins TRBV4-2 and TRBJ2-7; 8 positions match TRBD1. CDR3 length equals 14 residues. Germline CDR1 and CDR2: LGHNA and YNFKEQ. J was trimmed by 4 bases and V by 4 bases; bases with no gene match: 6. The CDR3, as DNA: TGTGCCAGCAGCCCAGGGGGCCCTAAGTACGAGCAGTACTTC. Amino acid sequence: CASSPGGPKYEQYF.

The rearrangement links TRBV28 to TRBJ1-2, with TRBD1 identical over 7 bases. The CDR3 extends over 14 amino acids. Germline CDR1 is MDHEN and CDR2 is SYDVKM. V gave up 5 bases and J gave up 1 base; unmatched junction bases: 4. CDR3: CASSTNRGNYGYTF. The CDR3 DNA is TGTGCCAGCAGTACAAACAGGGGTAACTATGGCTACACCTTC.

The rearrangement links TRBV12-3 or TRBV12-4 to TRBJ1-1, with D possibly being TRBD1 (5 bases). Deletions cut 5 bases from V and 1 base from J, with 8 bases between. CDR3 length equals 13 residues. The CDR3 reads CASSVGGNTEAFF. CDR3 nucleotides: TGTGCCAGCAGTGTCGGGGGGAACACTGAAGCTTTCTTT.

In DNA, the CDR3 is TGTGCCAGTAGTATAGGGTACGGTACAGGGGCTGAAGCTTTCTTT. It translates to CASSIGYGTGAEAFF. The rearrangement joins TRBV19 to TRBJ1-1; 7 positions match TRBD1. The CDR3 runs to 15 residues. Trimming took 1 base from V and 6 from J; bases not matched to a gene: 8. Per germline, CDR1 LNHDA and CDR2 SQIVND (reference sequence).

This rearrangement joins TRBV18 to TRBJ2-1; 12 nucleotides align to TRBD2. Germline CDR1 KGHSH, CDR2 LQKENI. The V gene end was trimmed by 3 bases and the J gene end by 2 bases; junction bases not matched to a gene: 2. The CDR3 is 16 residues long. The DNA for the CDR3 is TGTGCCAGCTCACCGACTAGCGGGGGCCCCTACAATGAGCAGTTCTTC. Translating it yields CASSPTSGGPYNEQFF.

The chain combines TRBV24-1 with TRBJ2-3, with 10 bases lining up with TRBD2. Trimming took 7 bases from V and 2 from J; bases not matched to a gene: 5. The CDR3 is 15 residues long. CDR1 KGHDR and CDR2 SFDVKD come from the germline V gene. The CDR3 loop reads CATSSSGRTTDTQYF. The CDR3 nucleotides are TGTGCCACCAGCTCTAGCGGGAGAACCACAGATACGCAGTATTTT.

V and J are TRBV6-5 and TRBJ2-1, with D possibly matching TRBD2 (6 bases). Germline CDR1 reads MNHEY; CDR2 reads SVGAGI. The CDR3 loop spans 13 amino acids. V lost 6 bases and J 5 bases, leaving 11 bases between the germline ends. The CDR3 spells CASRASENNEQFF. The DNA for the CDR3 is TGTGCCAGCAGAGCTAGCGAGAACAATGAGCAGTTCTTC.

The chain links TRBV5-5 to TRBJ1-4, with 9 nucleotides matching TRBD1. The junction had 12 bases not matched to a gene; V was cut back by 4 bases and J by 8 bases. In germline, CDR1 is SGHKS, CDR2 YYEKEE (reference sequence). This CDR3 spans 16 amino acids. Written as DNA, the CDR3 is TGTGCCAGCAGCCTAATACAGGGGGCAAGGTTGGAAAAACTGTTTTTT. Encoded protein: CASSLIQGARLEKLFF.

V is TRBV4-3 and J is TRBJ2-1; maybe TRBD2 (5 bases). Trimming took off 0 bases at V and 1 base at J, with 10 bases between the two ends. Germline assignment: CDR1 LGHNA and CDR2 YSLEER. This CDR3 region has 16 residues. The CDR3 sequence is CASSQDQGGSYNEQFF. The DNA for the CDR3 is TGCGCCAGCAGCCAAGATCAAGGAGGATCCTACAATGAGCAGTTCTTC.

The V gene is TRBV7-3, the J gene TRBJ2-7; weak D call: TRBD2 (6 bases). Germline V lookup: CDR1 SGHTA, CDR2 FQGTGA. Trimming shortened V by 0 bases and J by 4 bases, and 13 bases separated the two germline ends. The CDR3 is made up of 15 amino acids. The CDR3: CASSLTPAGQYEQYF. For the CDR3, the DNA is TGTGCCAGCAGCTTAACTCCTGCGGGGCAGTACGAGCAGTACTTC.

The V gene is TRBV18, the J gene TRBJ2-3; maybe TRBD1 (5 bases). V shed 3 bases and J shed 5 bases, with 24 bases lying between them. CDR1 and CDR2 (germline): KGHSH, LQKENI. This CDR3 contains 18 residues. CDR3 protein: CASSPSSWHKGSLDTQYF. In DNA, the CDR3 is TGTGCCAGCTCACCCAGTTCGTGGCATAAGGGGTCACTAGATACGCAGTATTTT.

The chain's CDR3 is CASSFSGGANNEQFF. The CDR3, as DNA: TGTGCCAGCAGCTTTAGCGGGGGGGCTAACAATGAGCAGTTCTTC. The gene calls are TRBV11-3 and TRBJ2-1, with 11 bases matching TRBD2. Trimming cost V 3 bases and J 5 bases; bases outside gene matches: 3. Germline CDR1 SGHNT, CDR2 YENEEA. This CDR3 contains 15 residues. Full variable domain (outside the CDR3, taken from reference TRBV11-3 and TRBJ2-1): EAGVVQSPRYKIIEKKQPVAFWCNPISGHNTLYWYLQNLGQGPELLIRYENEEAVDDSQLPKDRFSAERLKGVDSTLKIQPAELGDSAVYLCASSFSGGANNEQFFGPGTRLTVL.

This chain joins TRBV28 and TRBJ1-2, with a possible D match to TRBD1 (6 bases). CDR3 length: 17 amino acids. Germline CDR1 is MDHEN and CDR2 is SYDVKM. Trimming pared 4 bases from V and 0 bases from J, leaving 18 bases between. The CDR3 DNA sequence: TGTGCCAGCAGTTCCTACAGGGCAACTCTGGCTAACTATGGCTACACCTTC. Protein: CASSSYRATLANYGYTF.

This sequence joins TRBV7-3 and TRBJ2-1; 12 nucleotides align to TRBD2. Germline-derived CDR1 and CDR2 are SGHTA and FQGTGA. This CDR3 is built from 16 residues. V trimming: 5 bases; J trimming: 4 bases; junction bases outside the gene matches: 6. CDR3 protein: CASSQTSGGRYNEQFF. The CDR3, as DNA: TGTGCCAGCAGCCAAACTAGCGGGGGGCGTTACAATGAGCAGTTCTTC.

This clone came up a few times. The CDR3 sequence: CASSLDIAGGQSEQFF. CDR3 bases: TGTGCCAGCAGCTTGGATATAGCGGGGGGGCAGAGTGAGCAGTTCTTC. The genes are TRBV5-4 and TRBJ2-1; the match to TRBD2 covers 11 bases. The CDR3 sequence is 16 residues long. Germline-derived CDR1 and CDR2 are SGHNT and YYREEE (reference sequence). Losses at the gene ends were 0 bases for V and 9 bases for J; bases not matched to a gene: 8.

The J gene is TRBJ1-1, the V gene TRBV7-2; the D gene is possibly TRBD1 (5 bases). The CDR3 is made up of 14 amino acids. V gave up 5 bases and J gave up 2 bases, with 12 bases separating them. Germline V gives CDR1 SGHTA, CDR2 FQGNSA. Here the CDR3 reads CASSPRGGNTEAFF. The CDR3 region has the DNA TGTGCCAGCAGCCCGCGGGGCGGAAACACTGAAGCTTTCTTT.

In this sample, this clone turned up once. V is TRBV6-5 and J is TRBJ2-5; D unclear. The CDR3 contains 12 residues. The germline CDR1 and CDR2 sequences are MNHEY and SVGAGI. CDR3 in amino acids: CALGPPRETQYF. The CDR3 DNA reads TGTGCGTTGGGTCCTCCCAGGGAGACCCAGTACTTC.

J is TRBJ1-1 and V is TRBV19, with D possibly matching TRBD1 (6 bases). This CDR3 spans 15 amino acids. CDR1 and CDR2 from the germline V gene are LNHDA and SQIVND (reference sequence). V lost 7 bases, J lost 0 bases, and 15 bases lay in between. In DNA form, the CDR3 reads TGTGCCAGTATCACCGATGGACAGCTGAACACTGAAGCTTTCTTT. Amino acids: CASITDGQLNTEAFF.

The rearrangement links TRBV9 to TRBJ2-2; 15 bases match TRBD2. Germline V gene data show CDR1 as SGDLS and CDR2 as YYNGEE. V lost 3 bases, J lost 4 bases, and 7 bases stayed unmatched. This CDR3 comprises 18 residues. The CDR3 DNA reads TGTGCCAGCAGCGGGCCGGGACTAGCGGGGGGACTCACCGGGGAGCTGTTTTTT. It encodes CASSGPGLAGGLTGELFF. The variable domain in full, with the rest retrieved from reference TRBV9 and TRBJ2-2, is DSGVTQTPKHLITATGQRVTLRCSPRSGDLSVYWYQQSLDQGLQFLIQYYNGEERAKGNILERFSAQQFPDLHSELNLSSLELGDSALYFCASSGPGLAGGLTGELFFGEGSRLTVL.

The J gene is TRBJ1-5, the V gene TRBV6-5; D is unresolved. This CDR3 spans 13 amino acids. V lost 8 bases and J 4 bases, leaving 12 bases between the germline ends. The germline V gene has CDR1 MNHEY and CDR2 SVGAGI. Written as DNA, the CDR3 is TGTGCCAGCCAATCCTCGGGAAATCAGCCCCAGCATTTT. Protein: CASQSSGNQPQHF.

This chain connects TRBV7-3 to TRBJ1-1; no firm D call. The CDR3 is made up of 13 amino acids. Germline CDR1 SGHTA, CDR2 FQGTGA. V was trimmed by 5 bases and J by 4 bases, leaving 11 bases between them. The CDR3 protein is CASSVGQPTEAFF. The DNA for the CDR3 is TGTGCCAGCAGCGTTGGCCAACCCACTGAAGCTTTCTTT.

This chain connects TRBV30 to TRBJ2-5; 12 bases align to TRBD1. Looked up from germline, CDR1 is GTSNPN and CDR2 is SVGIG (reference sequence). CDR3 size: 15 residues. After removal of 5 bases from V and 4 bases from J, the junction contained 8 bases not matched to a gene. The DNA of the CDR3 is TGTGCCTGGGCCCCGGGACAGGGGGCCGCAGAGACCCAGTACTTC. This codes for CAWAPGQGAAETQYF.

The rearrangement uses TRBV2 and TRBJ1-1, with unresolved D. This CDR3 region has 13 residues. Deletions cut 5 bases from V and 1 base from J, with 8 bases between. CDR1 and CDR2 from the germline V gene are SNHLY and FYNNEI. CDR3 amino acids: CASSRTPNTEAFF. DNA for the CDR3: TGTGCCAGCAGTCGGACTCCGAACACTGAAGCTTTCTTT.

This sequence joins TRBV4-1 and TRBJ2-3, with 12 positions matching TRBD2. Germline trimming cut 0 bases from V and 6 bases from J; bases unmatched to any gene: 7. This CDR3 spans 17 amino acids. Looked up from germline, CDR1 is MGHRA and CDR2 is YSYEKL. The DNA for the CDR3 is TGCGCCAGCAGCCAAGATAGGCTAGCGGGGGGGCGGGATACGCAGTATTTT. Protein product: CASSQDRLAGGRDTQYF.

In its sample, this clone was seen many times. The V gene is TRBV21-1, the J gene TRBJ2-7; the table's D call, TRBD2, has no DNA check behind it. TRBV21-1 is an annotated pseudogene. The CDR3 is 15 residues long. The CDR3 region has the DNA TGTGCCAGCAGCAAAGGAACTAGACCACCGGCCGAGCAGTACTTC. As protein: CASSKGTRPPAEQYF.